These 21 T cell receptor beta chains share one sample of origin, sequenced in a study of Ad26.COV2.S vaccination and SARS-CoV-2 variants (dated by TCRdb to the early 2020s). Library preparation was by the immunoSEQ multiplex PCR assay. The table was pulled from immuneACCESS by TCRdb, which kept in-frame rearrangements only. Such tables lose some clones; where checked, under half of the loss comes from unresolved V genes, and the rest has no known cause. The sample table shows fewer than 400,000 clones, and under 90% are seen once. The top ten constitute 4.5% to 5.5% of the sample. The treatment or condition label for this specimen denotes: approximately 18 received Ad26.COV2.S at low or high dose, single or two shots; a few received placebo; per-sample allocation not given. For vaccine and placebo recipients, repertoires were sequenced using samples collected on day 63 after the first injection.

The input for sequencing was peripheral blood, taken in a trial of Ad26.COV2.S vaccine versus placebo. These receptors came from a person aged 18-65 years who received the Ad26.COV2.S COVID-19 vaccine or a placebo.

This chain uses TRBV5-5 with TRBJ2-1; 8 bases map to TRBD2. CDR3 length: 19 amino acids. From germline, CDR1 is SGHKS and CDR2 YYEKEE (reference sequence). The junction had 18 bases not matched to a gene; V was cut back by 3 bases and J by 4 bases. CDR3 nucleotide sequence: TGTGCCAGCAGCTCCTTTGTGAAGCGGGAGATTGGTATTTACAATGAGCAGTTCTTC. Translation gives CASSSFVKREIGIYNEQFF.

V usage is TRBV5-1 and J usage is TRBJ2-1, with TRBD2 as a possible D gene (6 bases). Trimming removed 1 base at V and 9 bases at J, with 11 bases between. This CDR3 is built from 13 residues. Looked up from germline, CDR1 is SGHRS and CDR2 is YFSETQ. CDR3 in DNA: TGCGCCAGCAGCTTGATGAGGGGAGGTGAGCAGTTCTTC. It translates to CASSLMRGGEQFF.

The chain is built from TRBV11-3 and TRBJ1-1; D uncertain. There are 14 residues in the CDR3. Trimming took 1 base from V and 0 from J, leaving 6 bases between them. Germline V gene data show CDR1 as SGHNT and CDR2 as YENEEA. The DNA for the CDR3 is TGTGCCAGCAGCTTAGGTGAGTTGAACACTGAAGCTTTCTTT. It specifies CASSLGELNTEAFF.

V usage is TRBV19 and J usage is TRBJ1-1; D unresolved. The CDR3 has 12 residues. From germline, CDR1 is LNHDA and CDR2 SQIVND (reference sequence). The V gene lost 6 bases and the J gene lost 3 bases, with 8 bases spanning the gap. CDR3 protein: CASSKGYTEAFF. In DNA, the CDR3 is TGTGCCAGTAGCAAAGGGTACACTGAAGCTTTCTTT. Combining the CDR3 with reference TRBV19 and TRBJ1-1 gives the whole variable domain DGGITQSPKYLFRKEGQNVTLSCEQNLNHDAMYWYRQDPGQGLRLIYYSQIVNDFQKGDIAEGYSVSREKKESFPLTVTSAQKNPTAFYLCASSKGYTEAFFGQGTRLTVV.

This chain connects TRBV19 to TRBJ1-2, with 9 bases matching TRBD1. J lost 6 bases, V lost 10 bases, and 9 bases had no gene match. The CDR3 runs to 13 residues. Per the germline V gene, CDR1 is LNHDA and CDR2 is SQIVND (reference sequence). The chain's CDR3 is CATHQQGADGYTF. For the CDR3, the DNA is TGTGCCACCCACCAACAGGGGGCGGATGGCTACACCTTC.

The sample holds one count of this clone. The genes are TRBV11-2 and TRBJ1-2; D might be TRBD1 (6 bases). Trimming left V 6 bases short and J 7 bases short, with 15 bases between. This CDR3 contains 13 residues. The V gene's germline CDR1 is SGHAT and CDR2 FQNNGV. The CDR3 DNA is TGTGCCAGCAGACATCACAGGGATTTTGGCTACACCTTC. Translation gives CASRHHRDFGYTF.

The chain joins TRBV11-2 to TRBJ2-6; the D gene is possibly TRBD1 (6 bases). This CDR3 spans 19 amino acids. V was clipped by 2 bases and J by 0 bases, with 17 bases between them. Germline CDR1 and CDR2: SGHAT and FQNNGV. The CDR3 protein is CASSLSGQRVFSGANVLTF. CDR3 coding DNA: TGTGCCAGCAGCTTATCCGGACAGAGGGTTTTCTCTGGGGCCAACGTCCTGACTTTC.

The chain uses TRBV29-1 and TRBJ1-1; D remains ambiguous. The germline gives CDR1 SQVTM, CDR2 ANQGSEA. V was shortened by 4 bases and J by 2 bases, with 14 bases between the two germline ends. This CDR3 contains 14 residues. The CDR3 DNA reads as TGCAGCGTTGTTGGGCAGGCGAGTAACACTGAAGCTTTCTTT. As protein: CSVVGQASNTEAFF.

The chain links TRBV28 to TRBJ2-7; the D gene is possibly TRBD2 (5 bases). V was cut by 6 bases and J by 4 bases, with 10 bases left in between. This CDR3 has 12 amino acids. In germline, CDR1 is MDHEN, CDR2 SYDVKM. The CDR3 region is CASSPPGYEQYV. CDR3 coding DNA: TGTGCCAGCAGCCCCCCGGGATACGAGCAGTACGTC.

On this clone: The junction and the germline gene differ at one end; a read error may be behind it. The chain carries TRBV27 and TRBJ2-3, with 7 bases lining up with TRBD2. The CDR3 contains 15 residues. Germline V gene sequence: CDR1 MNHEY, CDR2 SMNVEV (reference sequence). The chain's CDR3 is CASSLIRGSTDTQYF. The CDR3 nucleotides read TGTGCCAGCAGTTTAATCCGCGGGAGCACGGATACGCAGTATTTT.

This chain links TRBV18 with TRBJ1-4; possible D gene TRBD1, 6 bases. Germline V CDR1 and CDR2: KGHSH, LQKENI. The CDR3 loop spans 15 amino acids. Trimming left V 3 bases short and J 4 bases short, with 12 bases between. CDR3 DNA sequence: TGTGCCAGCTCACCTCTCCGGACAGATAATGAAAAACTGTTTTTT. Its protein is CASSPLRTDNEKLFF.

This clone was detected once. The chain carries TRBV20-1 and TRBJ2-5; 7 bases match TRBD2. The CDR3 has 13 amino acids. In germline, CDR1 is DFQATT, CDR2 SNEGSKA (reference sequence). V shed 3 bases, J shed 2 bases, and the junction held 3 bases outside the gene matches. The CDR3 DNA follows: TGCAGTGCTAGTGGCGGGGGTCAAGAGACCCAGTACTTC. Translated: CSASGGGQETQYF.

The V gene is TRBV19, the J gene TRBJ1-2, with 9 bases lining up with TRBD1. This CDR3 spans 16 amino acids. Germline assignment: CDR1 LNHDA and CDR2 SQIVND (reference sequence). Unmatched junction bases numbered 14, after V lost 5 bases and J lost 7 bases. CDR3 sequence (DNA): TGTGCCAGTAGTCTTCACTCCGGGACAGGGACTGGTGGCTACACCTTC. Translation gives CASSLHSGTGTGGYTF.

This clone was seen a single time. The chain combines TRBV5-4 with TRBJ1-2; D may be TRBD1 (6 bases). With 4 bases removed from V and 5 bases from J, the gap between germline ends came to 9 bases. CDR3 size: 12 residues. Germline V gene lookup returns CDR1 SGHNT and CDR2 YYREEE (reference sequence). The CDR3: CASSPGVYGYTF. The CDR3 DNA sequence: TGTGCCAGCAGCCCAGGGGTTTATGGCTACACCTTC. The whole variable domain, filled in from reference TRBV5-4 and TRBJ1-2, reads ETGVTQSPTHLIKTRGQQVTLRCSSQSGHNTVSWYQQALGQGPQFIFQYYREEENGRGNFPPRFSGLQFPNYSSELNVNALELDDSALYLCASSPGVYGYTFGSGTRLTVV.

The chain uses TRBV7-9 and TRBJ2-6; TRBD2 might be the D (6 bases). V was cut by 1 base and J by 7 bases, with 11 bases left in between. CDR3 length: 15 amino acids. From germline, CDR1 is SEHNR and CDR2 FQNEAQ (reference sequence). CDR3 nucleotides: TGTGCCAGCAGCTTAGTCGGGGGAGAAGCCAACGTCCTGACTTTC. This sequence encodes CASSLVGGEANVLTF.

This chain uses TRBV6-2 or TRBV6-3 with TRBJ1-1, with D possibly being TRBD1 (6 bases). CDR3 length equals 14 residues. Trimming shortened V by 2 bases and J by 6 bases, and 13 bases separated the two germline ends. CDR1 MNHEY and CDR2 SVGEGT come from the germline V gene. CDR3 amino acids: CASSYIEQGSEAFF. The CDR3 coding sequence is TGTGCCAGCAGTTACATTGAACAGGGCTCTGAAGCTTTCTTT.

CDR3 in DNA: TGTGCCAGCAGCCCGGACATCTCCTACGAGCAGTACGTC. Amino acid sequence: CASSPDISYEQYV. The rearrangement joins TRBV2 to TRBJ2-7; tentatively, D is TRBD1 (5 bases). The germline V and J ends were trimmed by 6 bases and 0 bases, with 9 bases remaining between them. CDR1 is SNHLY, CDR2 FYNNEI, per germline. The length of the CDR3 is 13 residues.

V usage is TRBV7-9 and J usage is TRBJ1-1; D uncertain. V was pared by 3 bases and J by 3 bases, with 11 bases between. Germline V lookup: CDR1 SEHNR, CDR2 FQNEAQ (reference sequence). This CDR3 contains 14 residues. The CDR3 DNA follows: TGTGCCAGCAGCTTCCCGTCGACCTACACTGAAGCTTTCTTT. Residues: CASSFPSTYTEAFF.

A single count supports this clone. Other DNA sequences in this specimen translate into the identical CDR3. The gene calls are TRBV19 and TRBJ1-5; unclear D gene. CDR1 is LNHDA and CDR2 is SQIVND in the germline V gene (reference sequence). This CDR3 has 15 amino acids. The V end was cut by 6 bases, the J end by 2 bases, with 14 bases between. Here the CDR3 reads CASSIGRYGNQPQHF. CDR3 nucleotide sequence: TGTGCCAGTAGCATCGGCAGGTATGGCAATCAGCCCCAGCATTTT.

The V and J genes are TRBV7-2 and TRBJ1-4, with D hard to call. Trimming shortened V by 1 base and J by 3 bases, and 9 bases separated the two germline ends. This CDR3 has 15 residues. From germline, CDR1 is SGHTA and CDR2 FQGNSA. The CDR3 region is CASSLVTVPNEKLFF. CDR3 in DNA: TGTGCCAGCAGCTTAGTTACGGTCCCTAATGAAAAACTGTTTTTT.

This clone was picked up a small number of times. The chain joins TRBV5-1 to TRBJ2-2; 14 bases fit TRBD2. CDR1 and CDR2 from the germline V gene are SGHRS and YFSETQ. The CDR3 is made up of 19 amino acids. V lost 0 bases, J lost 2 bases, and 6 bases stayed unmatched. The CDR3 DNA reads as TGCGCCAGCAGCTTGGCCCAGACTAGCGGGGGGGCTAACACCGGGGAGCTGTTTTTT. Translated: CASSLAQTSGGANTGELFF.